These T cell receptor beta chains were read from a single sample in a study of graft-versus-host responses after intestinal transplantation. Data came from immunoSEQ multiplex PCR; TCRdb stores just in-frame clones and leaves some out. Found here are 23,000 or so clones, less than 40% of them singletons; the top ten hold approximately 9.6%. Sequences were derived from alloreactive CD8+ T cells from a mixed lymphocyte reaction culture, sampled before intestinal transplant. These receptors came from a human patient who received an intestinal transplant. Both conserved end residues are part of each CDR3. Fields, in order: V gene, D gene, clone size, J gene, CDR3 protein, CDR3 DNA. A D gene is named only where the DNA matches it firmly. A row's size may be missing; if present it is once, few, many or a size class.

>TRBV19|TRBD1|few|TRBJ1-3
CASSIFWTGGSGNTIYF
TGTGCCAGTAGTATATTCTGGACAGGCGGCTCTGGAAACACCATATATTTT
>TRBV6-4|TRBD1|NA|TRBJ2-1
CASSVRGQGLYNEQFF
TGTGCCAGCAGTGTAAGGGGACAGGGTCTCTACAATGAGCAGTTCTTC
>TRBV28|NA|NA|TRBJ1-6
CASSLALFYNSPLHF
TGTGCCAGCAGTTTGGCCCTTTTCTATAATTCACCCCTCCACTTT
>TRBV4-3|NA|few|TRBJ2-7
CASSQILTGYYEQYF
TGCGCCAGCAGCCAAATTCTAACAGGGTACTACGAGCAGTACTTC
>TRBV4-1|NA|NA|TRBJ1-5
CASSQGEGLGNQPQHF
TGCGCCAGCAGCCAAGGAGAGGGGTTAGGGAATCAGCCCCAGCATTTT
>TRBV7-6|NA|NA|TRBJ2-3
CASSSTGESTDTQYF
TGTGCCAGCAGCTCAACCGGGGAGAGCACAGATACGCAGTATTTT
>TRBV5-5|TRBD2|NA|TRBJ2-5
CASSLAGLAGGGYLETQYF
TGTGCCAGCAGCTTGGCCGGACTAGCGGGGGGCGGGTATCTGGAGACCCAGTACTTC
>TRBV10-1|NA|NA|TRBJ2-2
CASSVEGPSTGELFF
TGCGCCAGCAGTGTCGAGGGTCCTAGTACCGGGGAGCTGTTTTTT
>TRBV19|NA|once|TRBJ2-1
CASSSLNANRIWREQFF
TGTGCCAGTAGTTCACTTAACGCAAATAGAATTTGGCGGGAGCAGTTCTTC
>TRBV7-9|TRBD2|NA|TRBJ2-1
CASSLAGGPYNEQFF
TGTGCCAGCAGCTTGGCGGGGGGGCCCTACAATGAGCAGTTCTTC
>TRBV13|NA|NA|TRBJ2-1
CASSLGWGEQFF
TGTGCCAGCAGCTTAGGTTGGGGGGAGCAGTTCTTC
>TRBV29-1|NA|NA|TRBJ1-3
CSVEVIGNTIYF
TGCAGCGTTGAAGTAATTGGGAACACCATATATTTT